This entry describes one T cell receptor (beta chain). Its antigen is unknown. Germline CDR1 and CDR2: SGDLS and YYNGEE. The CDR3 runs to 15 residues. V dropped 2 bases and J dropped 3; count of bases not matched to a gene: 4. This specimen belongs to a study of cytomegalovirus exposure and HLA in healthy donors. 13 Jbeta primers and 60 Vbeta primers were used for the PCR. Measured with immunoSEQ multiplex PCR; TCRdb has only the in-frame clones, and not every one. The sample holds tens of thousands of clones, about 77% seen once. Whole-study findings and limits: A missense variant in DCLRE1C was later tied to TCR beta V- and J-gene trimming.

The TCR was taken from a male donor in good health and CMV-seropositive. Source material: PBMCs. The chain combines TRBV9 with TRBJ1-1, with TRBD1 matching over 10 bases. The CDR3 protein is CASSVGTGAHTEAFF. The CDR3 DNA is TGTGCCAGCAGCGTCGGGACAGGGGCTCACACTGAAGCTTTCTTT.